Listed below are T cell receptor beta chains from one sample, sequenced in a study of response to subunit inactivated influenza vaccine. One entry per CDR3 protein results from TCRdb running MiXCR on the RT-PCR reads. The table lists about 700,000 distinct CDR3 sequences, about 15% of them singletons. The material was PBMCs from blood, obtained 11 to 12 days after vaccination. All receptors derive from a man aged 50-60 years who received an inactivated influenza vaccine. CDR3s include the opening cysteine and the closing phenylalanine or tryptophan. The order of the fields is D gene, J gene, clone size, V gene, CDR3 DNA, CDR3 protein. The D gene is left open where the match is weak. For some rows the clone size is stated as once, few or many, or as a class when expanded; others skip it.

d_gene: NA
j_gene: TRBJ2-1
abundance: many
v_gene: TRBV2
CDR3nt: TGTGCCAGCAGTGGGACTACTTTATACAATGAGCAGTTCTTC
CDR3aa: CASSGTTLYNEQFF

d_gene: NA
j_gene: TRBJ2-1
abundance: NA
v_gene: TRBV7-9
CDR3nt: TGTGCCAGCAGCTTAGAAGGGTTGACCTACAATGAGCAGTTCTTC
CDR3aa: CASSLEGLTYNEQFF

d_gene: NA
j_gene: TRBJ1-1
abundance: many
v_gene: TRBV2
CDR3nt: TGTGCCAGCAACCGTCGGGGGGCGGCTTTCTTT
CDR3aa: CASNRRGAAFF

d_gene: TRBD1
j_gene: TRBJ1-3
abundance: many
v_gene: TRBV7-2
CDR3nt: TGTGCCAGCAGCTTAGGGGACAGGTTCCGAAACACCATATATTTT
CDR3aa: CASSLGDRFRNTIYF

d_gene: TRBD1
j_gene: TRBJ2-7
abundance: many
v_gene: TRBV6-2/TRBV6-3
CDR3nt: TGTGCCAGCAGTCGACTTGGACAGGGATCCTACGAGCAGTACTTC
CDR3aa: CASSRLGQGSYEQYF

d_gene: TRBD2
j_gene: TRBJ2-7
abundance: few
v_gene: TRBV7-9
CDR3nt: TGTGCCAGCAGCTTAGTAGTAGCGGGAGGGCCCAACGAGCAGTACTTC
CDR3aa: CASSLVVAGGPNEQYF

d_gene: TRBD2
j_gene: TRBJ2-1
abundance: NA
v_gene: TRBV7-7
CDR3nt: TGTGCTAGCAGCTTAGGGCGGGAGAATGAGCAGTTCTTC
CDR3aa: CASSLGRENEQFF

d_gene: TRBD1
j_gene: TRBJ2-3
abundance: NA
v_gene: TRBV29-1
CDR3nt: TGCAGCGTTGCCGGGACAGGCACAGATACGCAGTATTTT
CDR3aa: CSVAGTGTDTQYF

d_gene: NA
j_gene: TRBJ2-3
abundance: NA
v_gene: TRBV24-1
CDR3nt: TGTGCCACCAGTCAACAGGGAGTCGGCACAGATACGCAGTATTTT
CDR3aa: CATSQQGVGTDTQYF

d_gene: NA
j_gene: TRBJ1-6
abundance: NA
v_gene: TRBV7-9
CDR3nt: TGTGCCAGCAGCCACGGAACCGATTTCTCCTATAATTCACCCCTCCACTTT
CDR3aa: CASSHGTDFSYNSPLHF

d_gene: TRBD2
j_gene: TRBJ2-1
abundance: many
v_gene: TRBV4-2
CDR3nt: TGTGCCAGCAGCCAAGTCGGGGCTAGCGGAGCTAACAATGAGCAGTTCTTC
CDR3aa: CASSQVGASGANNEQFF

d_gene: NA
j_gene: TRBJ1-2
abundance: NA
v_gene: TRBV7-9
CDR3nt: TGTGCCAGCAGACCATCCTCGGGGATCAACTACACCTTC
CDR3aa: CASRPSSGINYTF

d_gene: NA
j_gene: TRBJ2-7
abundance: few
v_gene: TRBV6-1
CDR3nt: TGTGCCAGCACCTCCACTGGGGTGGACGAGCAGTACTTC
CDR3aa: CASTSTGVDEQYF

d_gene: NA
j_gene: TRBJ2-1
abundance: NA
v_gene: TRBV7-2
CDR3nt: TGTGCCAGCAGCTTACGGTCGACAGGACCGCAGTTCTTC
CDR3aa: CASSLRSTGPQFF

d_gene: NA
j_gene: TRBJ2-6
abundance: NA
v_gene: TRBV7-8
CDR3nt: TGTGCCAGCAGCCCATGGGGCCAGGGTTACTCTGGGGCCAACGTCCTGACTTTC
CDR3aa: CASSPWGQGYSGANVLTF

d_gene: NA
j_gene: TRBJ2-1
abundance: NA
v_gene: TRBV11-3
CDR3nt: TGTGCCAGCAGCCCAGGGGGGACTAGAGGATCTAATGAGCAGTTCTTC
CDR3aa: CASSPGGTRGSNEQFF

d_gene: TRBD2
j_gene: TRBJ2-7
abundance: NA
v_gene: TRBV7-8
CDR3nt: TGTGCCAGCAGCTTAGGGACTAGCGGGGTAAACGAGCAGTACTTC
CDR3aa: CASSLGTSGVNEQYF